Sequencing of this TCR beta chain was carried out in a study of graft-versus-host responses after intestinal transplantation. Across the whole study: Transplant types were multivisceral, liver-intestinal, or isolated intestinal. Each patient got anti-thymocyte globulin induction, then tacrolimus and steroids for around 3 years.

Looked up from germline, CDR1 is SGHNT and CDR2 is YYREEE (reference sequence). The length of the CDR3 is 12 residues. Trimming cost V 4 bases and J 7 bases, with 9 bases left between them. Comment on this clone: What it binds is unknown.

Some clones are missing from TCRdb's copy, which holds only in-frame ones; the method was immunoSEQ multiplex PCR. The sample records around 88,000 clones, about 91% being singletons. General observations from the study: Recipient marrow held GvH clones, some first seen in ileum or blood. Peak circulating GvH clone levels tracked with early post-transplant HvG declines.

The sequence derives from a human donor who was the organ donor for an intestinal transplant. Specimen: unstimulated CD8+ T cells sorted from spleen or lymph node cells, collected before transplant. V and J are TRBV5-4 and TRBJ2-1, with D possibly TRBD1 on 6 matching bases. The CDR3: CASSQTGNEQFF. The CDR3 DNA is TGTGCCAGCAGCCAAACAGGGAATGAGCAGTTCTTC.